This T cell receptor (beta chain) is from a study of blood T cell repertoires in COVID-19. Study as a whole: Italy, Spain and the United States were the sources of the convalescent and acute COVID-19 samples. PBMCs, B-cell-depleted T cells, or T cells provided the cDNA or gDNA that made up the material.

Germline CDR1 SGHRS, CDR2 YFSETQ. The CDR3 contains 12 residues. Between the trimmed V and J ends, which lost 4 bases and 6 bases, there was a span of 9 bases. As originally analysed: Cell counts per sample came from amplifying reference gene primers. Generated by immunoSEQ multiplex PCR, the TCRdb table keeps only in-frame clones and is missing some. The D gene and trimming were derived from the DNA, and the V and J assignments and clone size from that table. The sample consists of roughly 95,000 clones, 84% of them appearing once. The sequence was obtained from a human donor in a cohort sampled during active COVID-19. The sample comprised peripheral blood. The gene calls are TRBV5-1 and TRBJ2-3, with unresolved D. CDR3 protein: CASSRGVDTQYF. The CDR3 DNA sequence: TGCGCCAGCAGCCGCGGAGTGGATACGCAGTATTTT. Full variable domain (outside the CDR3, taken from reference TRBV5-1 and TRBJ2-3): KAGVTQTPRYLIKTRGQQVTLSCSPISGHRSVSWYQQTPGQGLQFLFEYFSETQRNKGNFPGRFSGRQFSNSRSEMNVSTLELGDSALYLCASSRGVDTQYFGPGTRLTVL.